Below, 3 T cell receptor beta chains from the same sample are listed, as sequenced in a study of identical twins. TCRdb reanalysed the 5' RACE reads using MiXCR and keeps one entry per CDR3 protein. The sample lists 700,000 or so distinct CDR3 sequences, 8.6% occurring once. This same sample was also taken into another study, of yellow fever vaccine responses in identical twins.

Input material: PBMCs. The receptor source for this set is a woman aged 18 to 35 in good health.

This chain links TRBV6-2 or TRBV6-3 with TRBJ2-3; TRBD2 agrees at 12 bases. Germline lookup yields CDR1 MNHEY and CDR2 SVGEGT. Trimming at V came to 2 bases and at J to 0 bases, leaving 9 bases not matched to a gene. The CDR3 is 19 residues long. This CDR3 reads CASSYPTSGSPASTDTQYF. CDR3 bases: TGTGCCAGCAGTTACCCGACTAGCGGGAGCCCAGCTAGCACAGATACGCAGTATTTT.

This clonotype was counted a few times. V is TRBV24-1 and J is TRBJ2-1; the D gene could be TRBD1 or TRBD2 (6 bases each). The CDR3 extends over 16 amino acids. V was trimmed by 4 bases and J by 8 bases, leaving 20 bases between them. Germline V lookup: CDR1 KGHDR, CDR2 SFDVKD. The CDR3 loop reads CATSDPRGGRSDEQFF. The CDR3 DNA is TGTGCCACCAGTGACCCCCGAGGGGGGCGGTCCGATGAGCAGTTCTTC.

This clonotype was seen a few times. The chain is built from TRBV12-3 or TRBV12-4 and TRBJ2-3; possible D gene TRBD1, 6 bases. Trimming pared 2 bases from V and 2 bases from J, leaving 14 bases between. This CDR3 is 16 amino acids long. As DNA, the CDR3 is TGTGCCAGCAGTTTAACGGGACACGGGTTCACAGATACGCAGTATTTT. Translating gives CASSLTGHGFTDTQYF.